This T cell receptor beta chain was sequenced in a study of cytomegalovirus exposure and HLA in healthy donors. Overall study: The 90 to 150 validation repertoires used the same platform as the roughly 670 first-cohort repertoires, a later analysis reported. Regarding the study as a whole: The tendency of first-cohort TCR clusters to co-occur in the 120 or so validation repertoires was identified by a subsequent analysis. Rarity characterized most TCR sequences, yet some public TCRs appeared in many donors. Researchers reported that a few CMV-associated chains were confirmed in vitro as CMV antigen-specific.

As for this clone: No antigen is known for it.

Germline trimming cut 4 bases from V and 5 bases from J; bases unmatched to any gene: 3. The CDR3 runs 14 residues. Per the germline V gene, CDR1 is MGHDK and CDR2 is SYGVNS. Sequenced by immunoSEQ multiplex PCR; TCRdb stores in-frame clones only, minus some. The sample lists about 330,000 clones, roughly 85% occurring once. The receptor's source is a woman in her late teens or twenties in good health and CMV-seronegative. The chain couples TRBV25-1 to TRBJ2-2; 8 bases are shared with TRBD1. Source material: PBMCs. In DNA form, the CDR3 reads TGTGCCAGCAGTGTTCAGGGGGCGACCGGGGAGCTGTTTTTT. It encodes CASSVQGATGELFF.